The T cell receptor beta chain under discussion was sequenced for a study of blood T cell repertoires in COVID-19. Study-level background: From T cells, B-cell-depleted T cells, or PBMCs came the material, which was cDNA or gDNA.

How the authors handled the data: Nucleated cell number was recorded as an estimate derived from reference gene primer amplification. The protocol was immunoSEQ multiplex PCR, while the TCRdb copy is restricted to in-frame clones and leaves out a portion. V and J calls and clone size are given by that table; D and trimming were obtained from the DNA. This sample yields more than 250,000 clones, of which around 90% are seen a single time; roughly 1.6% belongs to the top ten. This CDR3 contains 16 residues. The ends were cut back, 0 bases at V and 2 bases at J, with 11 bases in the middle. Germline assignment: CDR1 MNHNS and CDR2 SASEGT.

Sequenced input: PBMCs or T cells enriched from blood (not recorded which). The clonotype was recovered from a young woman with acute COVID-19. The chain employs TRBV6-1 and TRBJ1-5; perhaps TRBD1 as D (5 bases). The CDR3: CASSEAGAGGNQPQHF. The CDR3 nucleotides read TGTGCCAGCAGTGAAGCTGGGGCAGGCGGCAATCAGCCCCAGCATTTT.